The 2 T cell receptor beta chains below all came from one sample that was sequenced in a study of human T cells and chemical hapten exposure. Time point meaning: patch test 3, about 24 weeks after DPC sensitization. Treatment: therapeutic diphenylcyclopropenone sensitization with weekly scalp DPC. TCRdb re-called the RACE reads with MiXCR, one entry per CDR3 protein. This table holds more than 85,000 distinct CDR3 sequences, less than 40% found once. Sequencing used whole blood, obtained in connection with sensitization to the hapten diphenylcyclopropenone (DPC). These receptor sequences come from a man aged 40-50 years with alopecia areata. Some clones in this sample may be carry-over from other donors' samples.

The V gene is TRBV12-3 or TRBV12-4, the J gene TRBJ1-5, with D tentatively TRBD1 (5 bases). The CDR3 has 15 amino acids. Trimming took off 7 bases at V and 6 bases at J, with 19 bases between the two ends. CDR3 amino acids: CASTWGRGFSQPQHF. CDR3 DNA: TGTGCCAGCACCTGGGGTCGGGGGTTCAGTCAGCCCCAGCATTTT.

The chain couples TRBV28 to TRBJ2-5; maybe TRBD2 (6 bases). Germline V gene lookup returns CDR1 MDHEN and CDR2 SYDVKM. The CDR3 spans 14 residues. Trimming removed 5 bases at V and 4 bases at J, with 14 bases between. As DNA, the CDR3 is TGTGCCAGCAGTGTAGCGGAGGTGGTAGAGACCCAGTACTTC. The encoded protein is CASSVAEVVETQYF.